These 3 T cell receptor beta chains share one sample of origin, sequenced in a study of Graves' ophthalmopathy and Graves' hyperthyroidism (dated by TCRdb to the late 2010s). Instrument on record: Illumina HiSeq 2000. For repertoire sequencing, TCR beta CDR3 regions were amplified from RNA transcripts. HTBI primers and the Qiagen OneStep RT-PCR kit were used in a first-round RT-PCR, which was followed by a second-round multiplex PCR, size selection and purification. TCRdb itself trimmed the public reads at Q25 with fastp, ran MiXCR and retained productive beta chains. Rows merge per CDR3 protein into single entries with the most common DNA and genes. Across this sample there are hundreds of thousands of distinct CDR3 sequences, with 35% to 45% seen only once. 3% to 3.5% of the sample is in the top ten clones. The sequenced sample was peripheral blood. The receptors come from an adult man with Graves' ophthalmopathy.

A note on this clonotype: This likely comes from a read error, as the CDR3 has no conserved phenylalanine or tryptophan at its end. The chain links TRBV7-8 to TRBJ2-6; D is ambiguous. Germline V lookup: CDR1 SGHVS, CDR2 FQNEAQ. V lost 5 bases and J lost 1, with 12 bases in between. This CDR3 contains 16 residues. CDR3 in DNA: TGTGCCAGCAGCCAAGAGTCAGGTTCTGGGGCCAACGTCCTGACTCCA. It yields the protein CASSQESGSGANVLTP.

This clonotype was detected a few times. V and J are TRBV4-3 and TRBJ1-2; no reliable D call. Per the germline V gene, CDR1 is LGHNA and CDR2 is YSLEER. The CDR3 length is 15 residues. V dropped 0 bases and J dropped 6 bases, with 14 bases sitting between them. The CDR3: CASSQDHTGGDGYTF. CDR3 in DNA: TGCGCCAGCAGCCAAGACCATACGGGCGGCGATGGCTACACCTTC.

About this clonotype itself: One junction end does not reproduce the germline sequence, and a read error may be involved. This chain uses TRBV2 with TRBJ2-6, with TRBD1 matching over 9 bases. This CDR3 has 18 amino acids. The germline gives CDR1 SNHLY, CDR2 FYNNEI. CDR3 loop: CASSHWDRVSSGANVLTF. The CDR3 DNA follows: TGCGCCAGCAGCCACTGGGACAGGGTTTCATCTGGGGCCAACGTCCTGACTTTC. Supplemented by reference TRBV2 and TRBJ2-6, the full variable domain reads EPEVTQTPSHQVTQMGQEVILRCVPISNHLYFYWYRQILGQKVEFLVSFYNNEISEKSEIFDDQFSVERPDGSNFTLKIRSTKLEDSAMYFCASSHWDRVSSGANVLTFGAGSRLTVL.